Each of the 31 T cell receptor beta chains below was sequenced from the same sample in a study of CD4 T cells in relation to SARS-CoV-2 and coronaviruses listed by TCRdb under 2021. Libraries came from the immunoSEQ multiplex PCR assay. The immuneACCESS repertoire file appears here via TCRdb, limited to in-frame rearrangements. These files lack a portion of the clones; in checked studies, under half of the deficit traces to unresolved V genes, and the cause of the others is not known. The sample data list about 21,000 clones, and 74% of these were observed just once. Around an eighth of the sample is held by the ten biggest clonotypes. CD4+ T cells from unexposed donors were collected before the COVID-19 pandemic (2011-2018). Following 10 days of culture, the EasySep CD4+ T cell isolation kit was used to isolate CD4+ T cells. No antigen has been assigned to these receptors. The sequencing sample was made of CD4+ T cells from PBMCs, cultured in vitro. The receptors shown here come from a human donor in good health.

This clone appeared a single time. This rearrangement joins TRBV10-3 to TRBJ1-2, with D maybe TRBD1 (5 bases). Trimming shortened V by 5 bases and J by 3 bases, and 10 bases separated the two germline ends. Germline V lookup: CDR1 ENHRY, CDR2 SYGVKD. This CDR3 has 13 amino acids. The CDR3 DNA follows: TGTGCCATCAGTCCCGACAGTTACTATGGCTACACCTTC. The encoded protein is CAISPDSYYGYTF.

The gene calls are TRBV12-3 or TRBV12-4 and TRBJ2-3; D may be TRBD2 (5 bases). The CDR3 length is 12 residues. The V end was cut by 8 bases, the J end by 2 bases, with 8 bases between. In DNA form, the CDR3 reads TGTGCCAGCGGTGGACTCACAGATACGCAGTATTTT. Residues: CASGGLTDTQYF.

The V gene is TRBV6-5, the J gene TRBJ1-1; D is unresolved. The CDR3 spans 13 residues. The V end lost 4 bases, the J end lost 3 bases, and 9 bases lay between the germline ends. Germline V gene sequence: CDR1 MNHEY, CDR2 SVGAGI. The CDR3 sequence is CASSSDFYTEAFF. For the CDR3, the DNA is TGTGCCAGCAGTTCCGATTTTTACACTGAAGCTTTCTTT.

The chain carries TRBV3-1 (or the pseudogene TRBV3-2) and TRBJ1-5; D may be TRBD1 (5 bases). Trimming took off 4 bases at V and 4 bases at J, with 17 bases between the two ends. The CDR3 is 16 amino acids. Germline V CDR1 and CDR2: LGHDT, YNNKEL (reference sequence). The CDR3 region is CASSLGGWDGNQPQHF. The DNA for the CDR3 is TGTGCCAGCAGCCTCGGTGGGTGGGACGGTAATCAGCCCCAGCATTTT.

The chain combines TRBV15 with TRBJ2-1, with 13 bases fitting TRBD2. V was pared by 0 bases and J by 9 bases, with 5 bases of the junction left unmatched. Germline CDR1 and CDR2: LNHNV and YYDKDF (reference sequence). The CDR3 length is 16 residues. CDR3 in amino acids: CATSRDTSGRVAEQFF. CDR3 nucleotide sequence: TGTGCCACCAGCAGAGATACTAGCGGGAGGGTGGCTGAGCAGTTCTTC.

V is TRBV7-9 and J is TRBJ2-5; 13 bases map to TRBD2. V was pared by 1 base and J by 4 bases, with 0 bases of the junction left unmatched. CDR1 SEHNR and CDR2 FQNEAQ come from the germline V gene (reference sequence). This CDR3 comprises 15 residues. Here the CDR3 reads CASSLGTSGRETQYF. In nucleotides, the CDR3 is TGTGCCAGCAGCTTAGGGACTAGCGGGAGAGAGACCCAGTACTTC.

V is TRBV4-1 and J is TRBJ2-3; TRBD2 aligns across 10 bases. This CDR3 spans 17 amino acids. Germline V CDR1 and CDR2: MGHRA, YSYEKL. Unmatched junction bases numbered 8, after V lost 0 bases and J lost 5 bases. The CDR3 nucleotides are TGCGCCAGCAGCCAAGACCTGGCTAGCGGGAGAGGAGATACGCAGTATTTT. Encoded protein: CASSQDLASGRGDTQYF.

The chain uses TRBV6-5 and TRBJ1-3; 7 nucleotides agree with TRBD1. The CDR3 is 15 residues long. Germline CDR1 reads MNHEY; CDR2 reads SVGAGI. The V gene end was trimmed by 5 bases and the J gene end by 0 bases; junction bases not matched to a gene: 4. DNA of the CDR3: TGTGCCAGCAGTCCCACAGGGGACTCTGGAAACACCATATATTTT. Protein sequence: CASSPTGDSGNTIYF.

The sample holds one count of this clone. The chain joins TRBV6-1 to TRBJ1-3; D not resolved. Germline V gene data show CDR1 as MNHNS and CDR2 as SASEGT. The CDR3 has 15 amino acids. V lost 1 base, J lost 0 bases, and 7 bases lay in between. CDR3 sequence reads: CASSEVPGSGNTIYF. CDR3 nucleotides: TGTGCCAGCAGTGAAGTTCCAGGCTCTGGAAACACCATATATTTT.

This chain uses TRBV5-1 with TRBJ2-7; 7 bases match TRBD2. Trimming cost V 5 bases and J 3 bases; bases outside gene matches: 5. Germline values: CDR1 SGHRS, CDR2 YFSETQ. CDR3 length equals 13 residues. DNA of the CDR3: TGCGCCAGCAGTAGCGGGCACCGCTACGAGCAGTACTTC. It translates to CASSSGHRYEQYF.

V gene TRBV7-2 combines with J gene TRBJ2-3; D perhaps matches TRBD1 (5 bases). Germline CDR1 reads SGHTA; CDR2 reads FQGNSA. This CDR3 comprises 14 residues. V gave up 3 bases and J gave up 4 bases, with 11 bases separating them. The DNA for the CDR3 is TGTGCCAGCAGCTTCCCAGGGAAGGCAGATACGCAGTATTTT. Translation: CASSFPGKADTQYF.

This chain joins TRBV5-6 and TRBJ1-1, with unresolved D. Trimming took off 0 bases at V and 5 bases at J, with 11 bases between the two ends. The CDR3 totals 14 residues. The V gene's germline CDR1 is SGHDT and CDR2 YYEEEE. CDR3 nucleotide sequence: TGTGCCAGCAGCTTGGTTCCGGTGGAGACTGAAGCTTTCTTT. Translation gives CASSLVPVETEAFF. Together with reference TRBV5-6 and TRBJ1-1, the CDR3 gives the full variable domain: DAGVTQSPTHLIKTRGQQVTLRCSPKSGHDTVSWYQQALGQGPQFIFQYYEEEERQRGNFPDRFSGHQFPNYSSELNVNALLLGDSALYLCASSLVPVETEAFFGQGTRLTVV.

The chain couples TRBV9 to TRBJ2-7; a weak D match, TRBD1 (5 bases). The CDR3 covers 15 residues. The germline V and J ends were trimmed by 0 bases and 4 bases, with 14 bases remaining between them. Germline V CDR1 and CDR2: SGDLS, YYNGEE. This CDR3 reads CASSVGGLVTYEQYF. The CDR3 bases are TGTGCCAGCAGCGTAGGGGGCCTAGTGACTTACGAGCAGTACTTC. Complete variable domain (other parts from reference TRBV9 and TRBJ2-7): DSGVTQTPKHLITATGQRVTLRCSPRSGDLSVYWYQQSLDQGLQFLIQYYNGEERAKGNILERFSAQQFPDLHSELNLSSLELGDSALYFCASSVGGLVTYEQYFGPGTRLTVT.

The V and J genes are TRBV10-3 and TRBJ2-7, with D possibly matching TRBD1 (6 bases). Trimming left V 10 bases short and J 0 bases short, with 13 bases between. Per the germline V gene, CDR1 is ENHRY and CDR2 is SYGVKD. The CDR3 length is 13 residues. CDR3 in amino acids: CASRQESSYEQYF. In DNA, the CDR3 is TGTGCCAGTCGACAGGAGAGCTCCTACGAGCAGTACTTC.

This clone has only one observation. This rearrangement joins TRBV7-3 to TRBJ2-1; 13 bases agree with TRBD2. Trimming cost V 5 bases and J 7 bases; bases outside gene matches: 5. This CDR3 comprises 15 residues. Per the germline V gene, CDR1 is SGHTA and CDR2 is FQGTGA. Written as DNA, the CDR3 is TGTGCCAGCAGCCAACTAGCGGGAGGGCAGAATGAGCAGTTCTTC. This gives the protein CASSQLAGGQNEQFF.

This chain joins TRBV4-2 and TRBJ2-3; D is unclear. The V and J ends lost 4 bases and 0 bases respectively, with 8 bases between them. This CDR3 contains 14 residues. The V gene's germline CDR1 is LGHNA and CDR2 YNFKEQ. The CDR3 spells CASSLSSSTDTQYF. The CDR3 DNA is TGTGCCAGCAGCCTGAGCTCTAGCACAGATACGCAGTATTTT.

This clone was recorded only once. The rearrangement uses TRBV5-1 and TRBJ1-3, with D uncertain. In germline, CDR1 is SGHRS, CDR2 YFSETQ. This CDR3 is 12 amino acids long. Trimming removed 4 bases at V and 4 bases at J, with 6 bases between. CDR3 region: CASSDEGNTIYF. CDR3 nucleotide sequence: TGCGCCAGCAGCGATGAGGGAAACACCATATATTTT.

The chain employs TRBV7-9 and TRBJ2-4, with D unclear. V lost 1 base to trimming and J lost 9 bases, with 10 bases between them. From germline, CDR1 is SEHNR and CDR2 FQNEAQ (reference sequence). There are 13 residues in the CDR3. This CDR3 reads CASSLGGGGIQYF. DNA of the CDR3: TGTGCCAGCAGCTTAGGAGGCGGTGGCATTCAGTACTTC.

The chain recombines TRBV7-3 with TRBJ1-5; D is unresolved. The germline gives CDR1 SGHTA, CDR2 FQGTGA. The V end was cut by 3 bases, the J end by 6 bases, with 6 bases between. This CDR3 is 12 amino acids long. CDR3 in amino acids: CASSFPSQPQHF. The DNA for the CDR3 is TGTGCCAGCAGCTTCCCTAGTCAGCCCCAGCATTTT.

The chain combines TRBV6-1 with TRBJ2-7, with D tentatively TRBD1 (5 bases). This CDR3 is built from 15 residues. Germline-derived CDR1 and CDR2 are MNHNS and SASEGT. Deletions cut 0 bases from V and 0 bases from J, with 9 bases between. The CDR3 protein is CASSEAGQSSYEQYF. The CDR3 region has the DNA TGTGCCAGCAGTGAAGCGGGGCAGAGCTCCTACGAGCAGTACTTC.

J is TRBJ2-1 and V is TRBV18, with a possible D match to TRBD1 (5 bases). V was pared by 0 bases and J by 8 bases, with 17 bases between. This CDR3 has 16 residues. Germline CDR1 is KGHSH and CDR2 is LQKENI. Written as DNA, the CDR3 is TGTGCCAGCTCACCACCCGGACAAAAGGGGATATATGAGCAGTTCTTC. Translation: CASSPPGQKGIYEQFF.

DNA for the CDR3: TGTGCCAGCAGGCCACCTTGGGCGGTTGAAAACATTCAGTACTTC. Translation: CASRPPWAVENIQYF. V and J are TRBV11-2 and TRBJ2-4; the D is unclear. This CDR3 contains 15 residues. Looked up from germline, CDR1 is SGHAT and CDR2 is FQNNGV. V was cut by 6 bases and J by 5 bases, with 17 bases left in between. The whole variable domain, filled in from reference TRBV11-2 and TRBJ2-4, reads EAGVAQSPRYKIIEKRQSVAFWCNPISGHATLYWYQQILGQGPKLLIQFQNNGVVDDSQLPKDRFSAERLKGVDSTLKIQPAKLEDSAVYLCASRPPWAVENIQYFGAGTRLSVL.

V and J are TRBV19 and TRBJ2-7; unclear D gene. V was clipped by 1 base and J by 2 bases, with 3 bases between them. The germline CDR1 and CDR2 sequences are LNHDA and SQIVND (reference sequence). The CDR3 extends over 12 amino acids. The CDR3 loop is CASSIVPYEQYF. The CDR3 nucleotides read TGTGCCAGTAGTATAGTTCCCTACGAGCAGTACTTC.

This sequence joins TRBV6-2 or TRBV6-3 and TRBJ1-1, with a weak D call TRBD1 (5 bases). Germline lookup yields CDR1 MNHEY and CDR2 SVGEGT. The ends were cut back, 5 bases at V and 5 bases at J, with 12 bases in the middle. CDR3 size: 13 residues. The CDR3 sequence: CASSRQGRTEAFF. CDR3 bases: TGTGCCAGCAGTCGGCAGGGACGGACTGAAGCTTTCTTT.

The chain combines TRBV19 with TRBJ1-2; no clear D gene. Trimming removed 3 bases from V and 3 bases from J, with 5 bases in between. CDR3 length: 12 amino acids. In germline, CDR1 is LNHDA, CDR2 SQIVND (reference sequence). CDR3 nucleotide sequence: TGTGCCAGTAGTATGGGAGACTATGGCTACACCTTC. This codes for CASSMGDYGYTF.

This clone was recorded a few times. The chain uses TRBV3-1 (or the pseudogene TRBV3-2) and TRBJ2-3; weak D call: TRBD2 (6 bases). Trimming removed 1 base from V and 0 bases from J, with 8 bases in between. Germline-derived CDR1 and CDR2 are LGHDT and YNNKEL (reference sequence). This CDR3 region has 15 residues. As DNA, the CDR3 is TGTGCCAGCAGCCAAGCTGGGGGGAGCACAGATACGCAGTATTTT. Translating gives CASSQAGGSTDTQYF.

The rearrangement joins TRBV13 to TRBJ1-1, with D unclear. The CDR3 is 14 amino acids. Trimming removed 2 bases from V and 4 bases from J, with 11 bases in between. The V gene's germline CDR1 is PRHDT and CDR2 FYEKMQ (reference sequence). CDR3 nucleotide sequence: TGTGCCAGCAGCTTAATCCGCGGGAGCACTGAAGCTTTCTTT. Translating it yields CASSLIRGSTEAFF.

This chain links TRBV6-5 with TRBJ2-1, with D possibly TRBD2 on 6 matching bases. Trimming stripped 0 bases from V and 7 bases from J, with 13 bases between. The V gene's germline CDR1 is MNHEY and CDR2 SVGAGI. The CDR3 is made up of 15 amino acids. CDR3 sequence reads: CASSYSPWRGNEQFF. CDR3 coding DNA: TGTGCCAGCAGTTACTCGCCGTGGAGGGGAAATGAGCAGTTCTTC.

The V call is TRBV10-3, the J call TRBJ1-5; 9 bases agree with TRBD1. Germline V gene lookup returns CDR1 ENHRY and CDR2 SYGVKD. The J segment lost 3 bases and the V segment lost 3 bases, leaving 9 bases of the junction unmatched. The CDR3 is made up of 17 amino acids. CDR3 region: CAISDNPGQGANQPQHF. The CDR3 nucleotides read TGTGCCATCAGTGATAATCCGGGACAGGGTGCCAATCAGCCCCAGCATTTT.

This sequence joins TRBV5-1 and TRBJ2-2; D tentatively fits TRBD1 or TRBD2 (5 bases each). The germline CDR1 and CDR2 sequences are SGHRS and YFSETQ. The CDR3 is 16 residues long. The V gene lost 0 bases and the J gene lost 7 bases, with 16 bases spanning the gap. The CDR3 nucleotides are TGCGCCAGCAGCTTGGGGGCGACGGGGCCGGTCGGGGAGCTGTTTTTT. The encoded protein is CASSLGATGPVGELFF.

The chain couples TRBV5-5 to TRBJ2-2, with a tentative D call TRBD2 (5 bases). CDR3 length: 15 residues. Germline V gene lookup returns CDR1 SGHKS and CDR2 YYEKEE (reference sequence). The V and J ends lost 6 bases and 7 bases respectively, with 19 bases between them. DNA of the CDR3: TGTGCCAGCACCCCGAGGACTCTGGGTGGCGGGGAGCTGTTTTTT. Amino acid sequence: CASTPRTLGGGELFF.